Detailed here is one T cell receptor beta chain. CDR3 length: 14 amino acids. The V gene's germline CDR1 is SEHNR and CDR2 FQNEAQ (reference sequence). Trimming at V came to 5 bases and at J to 9 bases, leaving 7 bases not matched to a gene. This record belongs to a study of blood T cell repertoires in COVID-19. TCRdb's copy holds only in-frame clones and misses some; the assay was immunoSEQ multiplex PCR. The sample has some 250,000 clones; approximately 86% are singletons. The gene calls are TRBV7-9 and TRBJ2-1; 10 bases match TRBD1. The receptor comes from a man aged 25-45 years with active or convalescent COVID-19. Material for sequencing was peripheral blood. Written as DNA, the CDR3 is TGTGCCAGCAGCGGGGACAGGGGCGCAGGTGAGCAGTTCTTC. Amino acids: CASSGDRGAGEQFF.